Following are 17 T cell receptor beta chains from one sample sequenced in a study of T cell repertoires in cytomegalovirus infection. From the reads, TCRdb called clonotypes with MiXCR, one entry per CDR3 protein. The sample comprises about 150,000 distinct CDR3 sequences, 20% to 25% of which are singletons, and 11% rests with the top ten. Sample: PBMCs. The source of these receptors is a human donor in good health (CMV status not recorded). Some clones in this sample may be carry-over from other donors' samples.

This clonotype appeared many times. V usage is TRBV7-8 and J usage is TRBJ2-5; D gene uncertain. CDR1 and CDR2 from the germline V gene are SGHVS and FQNEAQ. CDR3 length: 13 amino acids. Trimming removed 2 bases at V and 2 bases at J, with 6 bases between. CDR3 loop: CASSLNRQETQYF. The CDR3 DNA reads as TGTGCCAGCAGCTTAAACCGACAAGAGACCCAGTACTTC.

This clonotype was counted a few times. This sequence joins TRBV25-1 and TRBJ1-5; D remains ambiguous. The V and J ends lost 4 bases and 3 bases respectively, with 13 bases between them. Per germline, CDR1 MGHDK and CDR2 SYGVNS. The CDR3 sequence is 15 residues long. CDR3 coding DNA: TGTGCCAGCAGTGGGTCCAGGTCGTCCAATCAGCCCCAGCATTTT. This sequence encodes CASSGSRSSNQPQHF. The full variable domain, in which reference TRBV25-1 and TRBJ1-5 provide the parts outside the CDR3, is EADIYQTPRYLVIGTGKKITLECSQTMGHDKMYWYQQDPGMELHLIHYSYGVNSTEKGDLSSESTVSRIRTEHFPLTLESARPSHTSQYLCASSGSRSSNQPQHFGDGTRLSIL.

There are many counts of this clonotype. This rearrangement joins TRBV7-9 to TRBJ1-4; D gene uncertain. The germline V and J ends were trimmed by 3 bases and 7 bases, with 18 bases remaining between them. The CDR3 totals 16 residues. In germline, CDR1 is SEHNR, CDR2 FQNEAQ (reference sequence). The CDR3 DNA is TGTGCCAGCAGCTTGACTCCCCTAGGACGGTCTGAAAAACTGTTTTTT. It translates to CASSLTPLGRSEKLFF.

This clonotype was detected a few times. The chain joins TRBV30 to TRBJ2-1; D tentatively reads TRBD1 or TRBD2 (5 bases each). CDR3 length: 13 residues. Trimming took 7 bases from V and 3 from J, leaving 13 bases between them. Germline V gene sequence: CDR1 GTSNPN, CDR2 SVGIG (reference sequence). The CDR3: CAYHGTNYNEQFF. Here the CDR3 DNA reads TGTGCCTACCACGGGACCAACTACAATGAGCAGTTCTTC.

The rearrangement uses TRBV18 and TRBJ2-2; 8 nucleotides align to TRBD1. Germline lookup yields CDR1 KGHSH and CDR2 LQKENI. Germline trimming cut 1 base from V and 4 bases from J; bases unmatched to any gene: 5. The CDR3 runs to 16 residues. DNA for the CDR3: TGTGCCAGCTCACCACTGTACAGGGGGAGCACCGGGGAGCTGTTTTTT. The encoded protein is CASSPLYRGSTGELFF. Supplemented by reference TRBV18 and TRBJ2-2, the full variable domain reads NAGVMQNPRHLVRRRGQEARLRCSPMKGHSHVYWYRQLPEEGLKFMVYLQKENIIDESGMPKERFSAEFPKEGPSILRIQQVVRGDSAAYFCASSPLYRGSTGELFFGEGSRLTVL.

This rearrangement joins TRBV15 to TRBJ2-6, with D possibly TRBD2 on 5 matching bases. The CDR3 sequence is 18 residues long. The germline V gene encodes CDR1 LNHNV and CDR2 YYDKDF (reference sequence). V was shortened by 6 bases and J by 0 bases, with 18 bases between the two germline ends. CDR3 in amino acids: CATSSWGELPSGANVLTF. CDR3 coding DNA: TGTGCCACCAGTTCGTGGGGAGAACTGCCCTCTGGGGCCAACGTCCTGACTTTC.

This clonotype was detected only a few times. This chain connects TRBV6-5 to TRBJ1-5, with 10 bases lining up with TRBD1. Trimming at V came to 6 bases and at J to 3 bases, leaving 5 bases not matched to a gene. The germline V gene has CDR1 MNHEY and CDR2 SVGAGI. The CDR3 totals 15 residues. CDR3 region: CASRLGTGDNQPQHF. The CDR3 DNA reads TGTGCCAGCAGACTTGGGACAGGGGACAATCAGCCCCAGCATTTT.

This clonotype was observed at least ten times. V gene TRBV7-2 combines with J gene TRBJ2-1; 10 nucleotides align to TRBD2. CDR1 is SGHTA and CDR2 is FQGNSA in the germline V gene. The junction had 4 bases not matched to a gene; V was cut back by 2 bases and J by 6 bases. The CDR3 spans 15 residues. Here the CDR3 reads CASSLKVAGGNEQFF. In nucleotides, the CDR3 is TGTGCCAGCAGCTTAAAGGTAGCGGGAGGCAATGAGCAGTTCTTC.

A few counts support this clonotype. V gene TRBV30 combines with J gene TRBJ2-7; D uncertain. Between the trimmed V and J ends, which lost 2 bases and 2 bases, there was a span of 4 bases. The CDR3 has 11 residues. Germline loops: CDR1 GTSNPN, CDR2 SVGIG (reference sequence). The CDR3, as DNA: TGTGCCTGGAGTATGGCCTACGAGCAGTACTTC. This encodes CAWSMAYEQYF.

The sample holds a few counts of this clonotype. The chain links TRBV6-5 to TRBJ1-6; no definite D call. The germline gives CDR1 MNHEY, CDR2 SVGAGI. V lost 2 bases to trimming and J lost 4 bases, with 9 bases between them. The CDR3 has 15 residues. The CDR3 loop is CASSYLDGYNSPLHF. In DNA, the CDR3 is TGTGCCAGCAGTTACCTAGACGGATATAATTCACCCCTCCACTTT.

The genes are TRBV4-2 and TRBJ2-7, with D unresolved. Per the germline V gene, CDR1 is LGHNA and CDR2 is YNFKEQ. This CDR3 comprises 15 residues. With 0 bases removed from V and 0 bases from J, the gap between germline ends came to 9 bases. The CDR3: CASSQELAYSYEQYF. The CDR3 nucleotides read TGTGCCAGCAGCCAAGAGTTAGCTTACTCCTACGAGCAGTACTTC.

The rearrangement links TRBV30 to TRBJ2-1; TRBD1 agrees at 9 bases. With V trimmed by 8 bases and J by 3 bases, 8 bases remained unmatched. The V gene's germline CDR1 is GTSNPN and CDR2 SVGIG (reference sequence). The CDR3 length is 14 residues. The DNA of the CDR3 is TGTGCCACGCCCCGGGACAGGGACTACAATGAGCAGTTCTTC. Translated, it gives CATPRDRDYNEQFF.

The rearrangement joins TRBV29-1 to TRBJ2-2; the match to TRBD2 covers 11 bases. Per germline, CDR1 SQVTM and CDR2 ANQGSEA. This CDR3 has 17 amino acids. J gave up 6 bases and V 7 bases, and 16 bases lay outside the gene matches. The CDR3 sequence is CSARELAGVSKAGELFF. In DNA form, the CDR3 reads TGCAGCGCAAGGGAACTAGCGGGAGTGTCTAAGGCCGGGGAGCTGTTTTTT.

The genes are TRBV28 and TRBJ1-3; D gene unclear. With 8 bases removed from V and 7 bases from J, the gap between germline ends came to 12 bases. In germline, CDR1 is MDHEN, CDR2 SYDVKM. The CDR3 totals 12 residues. The CDR3 nucleotides read TGTGCCAGCGGTGCCTCCTCGAACACCATATATTTT. This sequence encodes CASGASSNTIYF.

This clonotype was observed many times. The V call is TRBV18, the J call TRBJ1-1, with unresolved D. Trimming took off 2 bases at V and 4 bases at J, with 11 bases between the two ends. The length of the CDR3 is 14 residues. Germline CDR1 is KGHSH and CDR2 is LQKENI. Written as DNA, the CDR3 is TGTGCCAGCTCACCAGGAGAAGGGAGCACTGAAGCTTTCTTT. Its protein is CASSPGEGSTEAFF. Filled out from reference TRBV18 and TRBJ1-1, the complete variable domain reads NAGVMQNPRHLVRRRGQEARLRCSPMKGHSHVYWYRQLPEEGLKFMVYLQKENIIDESGMPKERFSAEFPKEGPSILRIQQVVRGDSAAYFCASSPGEGSTEAFFGQGTRLTVV.

J is TRBJ1-1 and V is TRBV2; 7 nucleotides line up with TRBD1. CDR1 SNHLY and CDR2 FYNNEI come from the germline V gene. The CDR3 sequence is 12 residues long. V was clipped by 6 bases and J by 4 bases; unmatched bases: 2. The CDR3 protein is CASRGGLTEAFF. CDR3 sequence (DNA): TGTGCCAGCAGAGGGGGCCTCACTGAAGCTTTCTTT.

The table lists this clonotype with a few counts. The chain is built from TRBV7-2 and TRBJ2-5, with D perhaps TRBD1 (7 bases). V lost 6 bases and J lost 5, with 10 bases in between. Germline values: CDR1 SGHTA, CDR2 FQGNSA. The CDR3 loop spans 12 amino acids. In DNA form, the CDR3 reads TGTGCCAGCAGTTCAGGGGGGGAGACCCAGTACTTC. Encoded protein: CASSSGGETQYF.